This T cell receptor beta chain comes out of a study of CD8 T cells in ankylosing spondylitis. V was pared by 6 bases and J by 8 bases, with 17 bases of the junction left unmatched. The CDR3 loop spans 16 amino acids. CDR1 is SGDLS, CDR2 YYNGEE, per germline. Remarks on this clonotype: The antigen is unknown.

Quantitative 5'-RACE was performed with molecular barcodes, and it yielded the TCR beta libraries. TCRdb fed the 5' RACE reads into MiXCR, producing one record per CDR3 protein. The sample lists just over 300,000 distinct CDR3 sequences; about 20% were seen once. The study's findings and limits: Disease-associated clones were CD8+ and fairly uncommon in peripheral blood. Past studies reported some motif variants in reactive arthritis synovial fluid and blood. Reportedly, disease-linked clones are significantly enriched in ankylosing spondylitis patients' matched synovial fluid.

The specimen sequenced was blood, either unsorted or a sorted T cell fraction (not recorded which). This TCR was sampled from a female donor with ankylosing spondylitis or in good health (not recorded which). The rearrangement joins TRBV9 to TRBJ2-3, with 8 bases that match TRBD2. The CDR3 DNA follows: TGTGCCAGCACGAACTGGGATGGCGGGAGGCTCGGTACGCAGTATTTT. As protein: CASTNWDGGRLGTQYF.